Listed here are 19 T cell receptor beta chains from one sample, sequenced in a study of T cell changes during pregnancy in multiple sclerosis (dated 2019 in TCRdb). Libraries were constructed by the immunoSEQ multiplex PCR assay. The table comes from immuneACCESS by way of TCRdb, which keeps in-frame sequences with V and J called. Part of the clones is missing from these tables; in studies checked, under half for an unresolved V gene and the rest for unknown reasons. In this sample the table shows 20,000 or so clones, about 87% of which occur a single time. Around 5% of the sample lies in the top ten. This specimen consisted of CD8+ T cells from peripheral blood mononuclear cells, obtained in the second trimester of pregnancy. The receptors shown here come from a female donor in good health, enrolled as a control in a pregnancy study.

The V and J genes are TRBV21-1 and TRBJ2-5; TRBD2, the D gene given by the table, was not confirmed from the DNA. TRBV21-1 counts as a pseudogene. This CDR3 is built from 17 residues. CDR3 residues: CASSTLLAEEYQETQYF. The CDR3 nucleotides read TGTGCCAGCAGCACCCTTTTAGCGGAAGAGTATCAAGAGACCCAGTACTTC.

The chain combines TRBV19 with TRBJ1-3; no reliable D call. V was pared by 3 bases and J by 0 bases, with 9 bases between. The germline gives CDR1 LNHDA, CDR2 SQIVND (reference sequence). The CDR3 loop spans 15 amino acids. The DNA of the CDR3 is TGTGCCAGTAGTATTTCGGTTTACTCTGGAAACACCATATATTTT. It yields the protein CASSISVYSGNTIYF.

This chain uses TRBV7-3 with TRBJ2-7; TRBD1 matches 7 bases. V lost 5 bases to trimming and J lost 3 bases; unmatched junction nucleotides: 4. CDR1 is SGHTA and CDR2 is FQGTGA in the germline V gene. The CDR3 spans 13 residues. CDR3 sequence reads: CASSEAGGYEQYF. In nucleotides, the CDR3 is TGTGCCAGCAGCGAGGCAGGGGGCTACGAGCAGTACTTC.

The rearrangement uses TRBV5-1 and TRBJ1-5; 9 positions match TRBD1. Trimming removed 7 bases from V and 5 bases from J; junction bases left unmatched: 10. Germline CDR1 is SGHRS and CDR2 is YFSETQ. The CDR3 covers 15 residues. Here the CDR3 reads CASSLGTGYDQPQHF. CDR3 sequence (DNA): TGCGCCAGCTCCCTCGGGACAGGGTACGATCAGCCCCAGCATTTT.

This clone is a singleton in its sample. This chain links TRBV2 with TRBJ2-1; 7 nucleotides match TRBD2. CDR1 and CDR2 (germline): SNHLY, FYNNEI. V shed 5 bases and J 7 bases; nucleotides not matched to a gene: 11. The CDR3 is 15 amino acids. CDR3 nucleotide sequence: TGTGCCAGCAGTTCTTATGGGAGGGCCGGGAATGAGCAGTTCTTC. Translation: CASSSYGRAGNEQFF.

The chain recombines TRBV28 with TRBJ1-5, with 7 bases lining up with TRBD1. The ends lost 6 bases at V and 0 bases at J; junction bases unmatched: 5. Germline CDR1 is MDHEN and CDR2 is SYDVKM. This CDR3 region has 15 residues. CDR3 residues: CASSGQDYSNQPQHF. The CDR3 DNA sequence: TGTGCCAGCAGCGGACAGGATTATAGCAATCAGCCCCAGCATTTT.

The chain carries TRBV10-2 and TRBJ2-1; 8 bases line up with TRBD2. V gave up 0 bases and J gave up 8 bases; unmatched junction bases: 9. Germline assignment: CDR1 WSHSY and CDR2 SAAADI. CDR3 size: 16 residues. CDR3 nucleotide sequence: TGCGCCAGCAGTGAGTCTGAGCGGGAGATAGTCCATGAGCAGTTCTTC. Translating it yields CASSESEREIVHEQFF.

This chain connects TRBV28 to TRBJ2-1, with 13 bases identical to TRBD2. J was trimmed by 0 bases and V by 6 bases; bases with no gene match: 5. This CDR3 contains 17 residues. Germline CDR1 and CDR2: MDHEN and SYDVKM. The CDR3 DNA reads TGTGCCAGCAGCATGGGGACTAGCGGGATCTCCTACAATGAGCAGTTCTTC. It is translated as CASSMGTSGISYNEQFF.

This clone was counted a single time. The rearrangement links TRBV6-1 to TRBJ2-7; D is unclear. Trimming cost V 0 bases and J 7 bases, with 10 bases left between them. Germline-derived CDR1 and CDR2 are MNHNS and SASEGT. This CDR3 has 13 amino acids. CDR3 nucleotides: TGTGCCAGCAGTGAAGCAGAGTTTTGGGAGCAGTACTTC. This gives the protein CASSEAEFWEQYF.

V and J are TRBV27 and TRBJ2-1; D gene uncertain. Germline V gene data show CDR1 as MNHEY and CDR2 as SMNVEV (reference sequence). The CDR3 is 15 amino acids. V was trimmed by 5 bases and J by 6 bases, leaving 17 bases between them. CDR3 protein: CASSPNPAGGNEQFF. DNA of the CDR3: TGTGCCAGCAGTCCAAACCCCGCAGGTGGCAATGAGCAGTTCTTC.

V gene TRBV15 combines with J gene TRBJ1-2; D is unresolved. Germline V lookup: CDR1 LNHNV, CDR2 YYDKDF (reference sequence). The ends were cut back, 0 bases at V and 10 bases at J, with 12 bases in the middle. CDR3 length: 13 amino acids. The CDR3, as DNA: TGTGCCACCAGCAGAGATCGAGCCATCCCCTACACCTTC. It codes for CATSRDRAIPYTF.

This CDR3 reads CASSAGTGNSSPLHF. In nucleotides, the CDR3 is TGTGCCAGCAGCGCAGGGACAGGGAATTCTTCACCCCTCCACTTT. J is TRBJ1-6 and V is TRBV5-4; 9 positions match TRBD1. The germline gives CDR1 SGHNT, CDR2 YYREEE (reference sequence). The V segment lost 4 bases and the J segment 9 bases; nucleotides outside the gene matches: 8. The CDR3 contains 15 residues.

This rearrangement joins TRBV5-1 to TRBJ2-3; the D is unclear. CDR1 and CDR2 from the germline V gene are SGHRS and YFSETQ. The CDR3 covers 14 residues. V was cut by 0 bases and J by 3 bases, with 8 bases left in between. The chain's CDR3 is CASSLGEVTDTQYF. The CDR3 nucleotides read TGCGCCAGCAGCTTGGGAGAAGTGACAGATACGCAGTATTTT.

The chain links TRBV4-3 to TRBJ1-3, with a weak D call TRBD1 (6 bases). The CDR3 runs to 17 residues. Germline V CDR1 and CDR2: LGHNA, YSLEER. V gave up 4 bases and J gave up 0 bases, with 16 bases separating them. The CDR3 region is CASSPTPDRISGNTIYF. In DNA form, the CDR3 reads TGCGCCAGCAGCCCAACCCCGGACAGAATCTCTGGAAACACCATATATTTT.

The chain joins TRBV13 to TRBJ2-7; no reliable D call. Germline V gives CDR1 PRHDT, CDR2 FYEKMQ (reference sequence). The CDR3 loop spans 14 amino acids. V dropped 0 bases and J dropped 0 bases, with 6 bases sitting between them. Here the CDR3 DNA reads TGTGCCAGCAGCTTAGGACGTAGCTCCTACGAGCAGTACTTC. It specifies CASSLGRSSYEQYF.

The chain combines TRBV7-9 with TRBJ2-7; D is undetermined. V was cut by 4 bases and J by 2 bases, with 6 bases left in between. This CDR3 spans 12 amino acids. Looked up from germline, CDR1 is SEHNR and CDR2 is FQNEAQ (reference sequence). CDR3 amino acids: CASSSDTYEQYF. The CDR3 bases are TGTGCCAGCAGCTCCGACACCTACGAGCAGTACTTC. The full variable domain, its missing parts supplied by reference TRBV7-9 and TRBJ2-7, is DTGVSQNPRHKITKRGQNVTFRCDPISEHNRLYWYRQTLGQGPEFLTYFQNEAQLEKSRLLSDRFSAERPKGSFSTLEIQRTEQGDSAMYLCASSSDTYEQYFGPGTRLTVT.

This chain connects TRBV18 to TRBJ2-7, with TRBD2 as a possible D gene (5 bases). Trimming removed 2 bases at V and 0 bases at J, with 8 bases between. The CDR3 has 14 residues. Germline values: CDR1 KGHSH, CDR2 LQKENI. CDR3 in amino acids: CASSPAGSSYEQYF. For the CDR3, the DNA is TGTGCCAGCTCACCAGCGGGTAGCTCCTACGAGCAGTACTTC.

J is TRBJ2-2 and V is TRBV15; 10 bases fit TRBD1. The CDR3 contains 15 residues. CDR1 LNHNV and CDR2 YYDKDF come from the germline V gene (reference sequence). The ends lost 1 base at V and 7 bases at J; junction bases unmatched: 3. The CDR3 coding sequence is TGTGCCACCAGCAGAGGGGGGACAGGGGTCGGGGAGCTGTTTTTT. Protein product: CATSRGGTGVGELFF.

The chain employs TRBV2 and TRBJ1-1, with D possibly matching TRBD1 (6 bases). CDR3 length: 14 residues. The V and J ends lost 8 bases and 3 bases respectively, with 16 bases between them. Germline values: CDR1 SNHLY, CDR2 FYNNEI. The CDR3 bases are TGTGCCAGCTTGCGGGGGCGCGGGGACACTGAAGCTTTCTTT. Translated, it gives CASLRGRGDTEAFF.